This section outlines one T cell receptor (beta chain) sequence together with its context. Produced via immunoSEQ multiplex PCR; TCRdb's table is partial and in-frame only. The repertoire has approximately 530,000 clones, 85% to 90% of them found once; the top ten carry roughly 8.3%. These data belong to a study of blood T cell repertoires in COVID-19. Study in general: Sources were T cells, B-cell-depleted T cells, or PBMCs; the material itself was cDNA or gDNA.

This CDR3 contains 16 residues. The V segment lost 7 bases and the J segment 1 base; nucleotides outside the gene matches: 12. The V gene's germline CDR1 is LGHDT and CDR2 YNNKEL (reference sequence). In Seattle, patients joined the study during active infection and were tracked longitudinally. The sample consisted of peripheral blood. The chain has TRBV3-1 (or the pseudogene TRBV3-2) and TRBJ1-1, with 7 bases aligning to TRBD1. This TCR came from a woman between 45 and 65 years old with COVID-19, enrolled during active disease. The CDR3 DNA follows: TGTGCCAGCACTTTAAGGGGCCGGGACAGGAACACTGAAGCTTTCTTT. Translated, it gives CASTLRGRDRNTEAFF.